Below, one T cell receptor beta chain is given with its context. These data are taken from a study of blood T cell repertoires in COVID-19. Study-wide background: Sites across the United States, Italy and Spain contributed samples from acute and convalescent COVID-19. T cells, B-cell-depleted T cells, or PBMCs provided the cDNA or gDNA that served as material.

The repertoire was sequenced with immunoSEQ multiplex PCR; TCRdb's copy has only in-frame clones and lacks some. The sample has over 200,000 clones, over 80% seen once. The V gene lost 6 bases and the J gene lost 2 bases, with 14 bases spanning the gap. The V gene's germline CDR1 is SEHNR and CDR2 FQNEAQ (reference sequence). The CDR3 length is 15 residues. The TCR was taken from an older woman with active or convalescent COVID-19. The sample was peripheral blood. The V call is TRBV7-9, the J call TRBJ1-5; weak D call: TRBD1 (5 bases). CDR3: CASSRRAGGNQPQHF. In DNA, the CDR3 is TGTGCCAGCAGTCGCAGGGCGGGGGGCAATCAGCCCCAGCATTTT.